The 20 T cell receptor beta chains presented below share a single source sample, sequenced in a study of PD-1 blockade in classical Hodgkin lymphoma. There was relapse after autologous stem cell transplantation in every patient, and there was variation in brentuximab vedotin exposure. Clones were sequenced by immunoSEQ multiplex PCR, and TCRdb holds only the in-frame ones, with some missing. The table shows about 43,000 clones, with approximately 70% occurring only once. Source: peripheral blood mononuclear cells (PBMCs), taken before the second cycle of nivolumab. These receptors all stem from a human donor with classical Hodgkin lymphoma.

The chain combines TRBV28 with TRBJ1-1; D perhaps matches TRBD1 (6 bases). Germline lookup yields CDR1 MDHEN and CDR2 SYDVKM. The CDR3 is made up of 16 amino acids. V was pared by 4 bases and J by 1 base, with 16 bases between. CDR3 protein: CASSYALGTPNTEAFF. In DNA form, the CDR3 reads TGTGCCAGCAGTTATGCTCTCGGGACACCGAACACTGAAGCTTTCTTT.

The genes are TRBV11-2 and TRBJ2-7; D ambiguous. The CDR3 consists of 14 residues. V lost 3 bases and J 3 bases, leaving 12 bases between the germline ends. CDR1 and CDR2 (germline): SGHAT, FQNNGV. The CDR3, as DNA: TGTGCCAGCAGCTTTGGGCAATCCCACTACGAGCAGTACTTC. It codes for CASSFGQSHYEQYF.

The V call is TRBV18, the J call TRBJ1-2, with D maybe TRBD1 (6 bases). This CDR3 region has 14 residues. V shed 6 bases and J shed 4 bases, with 15 bases lying between them. In germline, CDR1 is KGHSH, CDR2 LQKENI. The DNA for the CDR3 is TGTGCCAGCTCGTCGACGGGAGGGGGCTATGGCTACACCTTC. It translates to CASSSTGGGYGYTF.

The rearrangement uses TRBV7-2 and TRBJ2-1; D remains ambiguous. Deletions cut 5 bases from V and 7 bases from J, with 9 bases between. Germline CDR1 and CDR2: SGHTA and FQGNSA. There are 12 residues in the CDR3. CDR3 coding DNA: TGTGCCAGCAGCCCTCCCAGTAATGAGCAGTTCTTC. It yields the protein CASSPPSNEQFF.

The table lists this clone with a count of one. The chain carries TRBV19 and TRBJ2-1, with D possibly TRBD2 on 6 matching bases. The CDR3 has 12 residues. Germline CDR1 and CDR2: LNHDA and SQIVND (reference sequence). V lost 3 bases and J 7 bases, leaving 7 bases between the germline ends. In DNA, the CDR3 is TGTGCCAGTAGTATGGGGAGGAATGAGCAGTTCTTC. Translating it yields CASSMGRNEQFF.

This chain joins TRBV12-5 and TRBJ1-2; 7 positions match TRBD1. Germline CDR1 LGHNT, CDR2 FRNRAP. The CDR3 has 14 amino acids. The trim removed 1 base at V and 7 bases at J, leaving 6 bases unmatched. The CDR3 reads CASGLEGAWGGYTF. The CDR3, as DNA: TGTGCTAGTGGTTTGGAGGGGGCGTGGGGTGGCTACACCTTC. The whole variable domain, remainder taken from reference TRBV12-5 and TRBJ1-2, is DARVTQTPRHKVTEMGQEVTMRCQPILGHNTVFWYRQTMMQGLELLAYFRNRAPLDDSGMPKDRFSAEMPDATLATLKIQPSEPRDSAVYFCASGLEGAWGGYTFGSGTRLTVV.

The chain has TRBV19 and TRBJ2-7; perhaps TRBD1 as D (5 bases). The CDR3 runs to 14 residues. The germline V and J ends were trimmed by 4 bases and 2 bases, with 12 bases remaining between them. CDR1 and CDR2 from the germline V gene are LNHDA and SQIVND (reference sequence). CDR3 amino acids: CASSTDGRAYEQYF. Written as DNA, the CDR3 is TGTGCCAGTAGTACAGACGGCAGGGCCTACGAGCAGTACTTC.

The chain couples TRBV27 to TRBJ2-5; D not certain. The J call may be incorrect, as the DNA end agrees better with TRBJ2-7. CDR3 length: 18 residues. Germline V gene sequence: CDR1 MNHEY, CDR2 SMNVEV (reference sequence). CDR3 protein: CASSLSPPSGSWMDEQYF. In nucleotides, the CDR3 is TGTGCCAGCAGTTTATCACCCCCCTCCGGCAGTTGGATGGACGAGCAGTACTTC.

The chain is built from TRBV28 and TRBJ1-2, with D possibly TRBD1 on 6 matching bases. The CDR3 is 14 residues long. The germline V gene has CDR1 MDHEN and CDR2 SYDVKM. Trimming took off 6 bases at V and 7 bases at J, with 18 bases between the two ends. The CDR3 nucleotides are TGTGCCAGCAGGGATCGCGGGGGGCGATTTGGCTACACCTTC. It specifies CASRDRGGRFGYTF.

The chain uses TRBV19 and TRBJ1-4; possible D gene TRBD1, 6 bases. The germline gives CDR1 LNHDA, CDR2 SQIVND (reference sequence). This CDR3 has 16 residues. V dropped 4 bases and J dropped 8 bases, with 20 bases sitting between them. Here the CDR3 reads CASSTWTEGNGEKLFF. The CDR3 DNA reads TGTGCCAGTAGTACTTGGACAGAGGGGAACGGGGAAAAACTGTTTTTT. The entire variable domain, with the rest obtained from reference TRBV19 and TRBJ1-4, is as follows: DGGITQSPKYLFRKEGQNVTLSCEQNLNHDAMYWYRQDPGQGLRLIYYSQIVNDFQKGDIAEGYSVSREKKESFPLTVTSAQKNPTAFYLCASSTWTEGNGEKLFFGSGTQLSVL.

In DNA form, the CDR3 reads TGTGCCAGTAGTTTCTCATCGACGGGGTCCATTGGCGAGCAGTACTTC. Residues: CASSFSSTGSIGEQYF. The chain is built from TRBV19 and TRBJ2-7; possibly TRBD2 for D (5 bases). The germline V and J ends were trimmed by 5 bases and 6 bases, with 23 bases remaining between them. CDR3 length: 16 amino acids. Germline V gene sequence: CDR1 LNHDA, CDR2 SQIVND (reference sequence).

This chain joins TRBV6-6 and TRBJ2-7; D gene ambiguous. The length of the CDR3 is 9 residues. Germline V CDR1 and CDR2: MNHNY, SVGAGI (reference sequence). Trimming took off 8 bases at V and 12 bases at J, with 11 bases between the two ends. CDR3 sequence (DNA): TGTGCCAGCGGCCATTGGGGGTACTTC. It codes for CASGHWGYF.

This rearrangement joins TRBV4-2 to TRBJ2-3; maybe TRBD1 (5 bases). The CDR3 is made up of 14 amino acids. Germline-derived CDR1 and CDR2 are LGHNA and YNFKEQ. Trimming took 4 bases from V and 1 from J, leaving 9 bases between them. Here the CDR3 DNA reads TGTGCCAGCAGCCGGGGCGTCCGCACAGATACGCAGTATTTT. The encoded protein is CASSRGVRTDTQYF.

The chain links TRBV14 to TRBJ2-3; D perhaps matches TRBD2 (6 bases). With 4 bases removed from V and 6 bases from J, the gap between germline ends came to 14 bases. The germline gives CDR1 SGHDN, CDR2 FVKESK. This CDR3 comprises 14 residues. The CDR3 loop is CASSLWRAPDTQYF. The CDR3 nucleotides read TGTGCCAGCAGCCTATGGAGGGCCCCTGATACGCAGTATTTT.

The rearrangement joins TRBV9 to TRBJ2-1, with 10 nucleotides matching TRBD2. The ends lost 2 bases at V and 10 bases at J; junction bases unmatched: 9. The CDR3 is made up of 15 amino acids. CDR1 is SGDLS, CDR2 YYNGEE, per germline. Here the CDR3 DNA reads TGTGCCAGCAGCGTTGAACTAGCGGGAAGGCACGAGCAGTTCTTC. This translates into CASSVELAGRHEQFF.

This chain joins TRBV6-5 and TRBJ2-1, with D possibly TRBD1 on 5 matching bases. Trimming left V 3 bases short and J 4 bases short, with 10 bases between. CDR1 MNHEY and CDR2 SVGAGI come from the germline V gene. CDR3 length: 14 amino acids. The CDR3 DNA sequence: TGTGCCAGCAGTTATTCGGACAAATACAATGAGCAGTTCTTC. Protein product: CASSYSDKYNEQFF.

V is TRBV4-2 and J is TRBJ2-1, with 8 bases aligning to TRBD2. V was clipped by 1 base and J by 3 bases; unmatched bases: 8. CDR3 length equals 17 residues. Germline CDR1 and CDR2: LGHNA and YNFKEQ. CDR3: CASSQVRSGRVYNEQFF. As DNA, the CDR3 is TGTGCCAGCAGCCAAGTACGGAGCGGGAGAGTCTACAATGAGCAGTTCTTC.

This clone has just a few counts. The chain carries TRBV29-1 and TRBJ1-1; D perhaps matches TRBD1 (6 bases). The CDR3 runs to 11 residues. V was clipped by 6 bases and J by 7 bases, with 12 bases between them. CDR1 SQVTM and CDR2 ANQGSEA come from the germline V gene. The CDR3 loop is CSVGHPYEAFF. For the CDR3, the DNA is TGCAGCGTGGGACACCCTTATGAAGCTTTCTTT.

This clone was found once. The chain recombines TRBV6-5 with TRBJ2-2, with 9 positions matching TRBD1. CDR3 size: 15 residues. Germline V gene sequence: CDR1 MNHEY, CDR2 SVGAGI. J gave up 0 bases and V 8 bases, and 4 bases lay outside the gene matches. The CDR3, as DNA: TGTGCCAGCGGAAGACAGGGGGCGAACACCGGGGAGCTGTTTTTT. Translating gives CASGRQGANTGELFF.

The chain combines TRBV5-6 with TRBJ1-1; a weak D match, TRBD1 (6 bases). Germline CDR1 is SGHDT and CDR2 is YYEEEE. This CDR3 has 15 residues. The germline V and J ends were trimmed by 6 bases and 5 bases, with 20 bases remaining between them. CDR3 nucleotide sequence: TGTGCCAGCACCCCGAGGCCGGGGGCGGGAACTGAAGCTTTCTTT. Translation gives CASTPRPGAGTEAFF.